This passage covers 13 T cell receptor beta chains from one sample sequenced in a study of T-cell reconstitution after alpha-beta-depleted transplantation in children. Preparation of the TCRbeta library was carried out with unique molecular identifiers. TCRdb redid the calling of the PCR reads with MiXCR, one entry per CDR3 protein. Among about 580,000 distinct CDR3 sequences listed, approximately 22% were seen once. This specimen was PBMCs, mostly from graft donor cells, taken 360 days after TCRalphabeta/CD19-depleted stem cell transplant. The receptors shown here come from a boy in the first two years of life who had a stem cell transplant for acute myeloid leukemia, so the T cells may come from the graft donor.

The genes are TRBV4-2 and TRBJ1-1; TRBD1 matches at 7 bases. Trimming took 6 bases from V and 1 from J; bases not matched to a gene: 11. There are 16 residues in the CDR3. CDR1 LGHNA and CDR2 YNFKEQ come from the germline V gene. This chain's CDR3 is CASSIEEGARNTEAFF. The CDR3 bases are TGTGCCAGCAGTATCGAGGAGGGGGCGCGGAACACTGAAGCTTTCTTT.

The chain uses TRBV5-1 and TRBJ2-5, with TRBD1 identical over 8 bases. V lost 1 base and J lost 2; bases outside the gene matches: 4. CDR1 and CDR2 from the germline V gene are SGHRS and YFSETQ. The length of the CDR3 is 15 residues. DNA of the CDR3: TGCGCCAGCAGCTTGCAGGGGGCGCCTCAAGAGACCCAGTACTTC. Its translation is CASSLQGAPQETQYF.

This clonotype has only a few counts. CDR3 amino acids: CASSLAVGKQGNSPLHF. CDR3 bases: TGCGCCAGCAGCTTGGCCGTAGGGAAACAGGGGAATTCACCCCTCCACTTT. The chain recombines TRBV5-1 with TRBJ1-6, with 7 positions matching TRBD1. CDR1 is SGHRS, CDR2 YFSETQ, per germline. This CDR3 is built from 17 residues. With V trimmed by 0 bases and J by 7 bases, 10 bases remained unmatched.

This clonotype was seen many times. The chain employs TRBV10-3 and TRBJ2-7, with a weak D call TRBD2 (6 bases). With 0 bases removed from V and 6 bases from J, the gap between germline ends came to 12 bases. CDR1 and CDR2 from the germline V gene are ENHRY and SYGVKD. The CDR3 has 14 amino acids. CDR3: CAISESGGSGEQYV. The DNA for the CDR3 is TGTGCCATCAGTGAGTCGGGAGGTTCGGGCGAGCAGTACGTC.

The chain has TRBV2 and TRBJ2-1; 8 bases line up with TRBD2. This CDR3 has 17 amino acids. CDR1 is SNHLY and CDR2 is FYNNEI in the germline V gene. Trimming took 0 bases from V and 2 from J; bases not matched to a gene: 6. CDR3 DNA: TGTGCCAGCAGTGAAGCGCCCCGTAGCGGGGCCTACAATGAGCAGTTCTTC. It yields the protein CASSEAPRSGAYNEQFF.

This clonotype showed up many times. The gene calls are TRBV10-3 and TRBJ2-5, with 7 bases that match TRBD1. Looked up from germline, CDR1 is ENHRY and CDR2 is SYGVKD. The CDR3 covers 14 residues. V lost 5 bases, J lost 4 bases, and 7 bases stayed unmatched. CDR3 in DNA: TGTGCCATCAGTCGAGACAGGGCTACAGAGACCCAGTACTTC. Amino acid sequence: CAISRDRATETQYF.

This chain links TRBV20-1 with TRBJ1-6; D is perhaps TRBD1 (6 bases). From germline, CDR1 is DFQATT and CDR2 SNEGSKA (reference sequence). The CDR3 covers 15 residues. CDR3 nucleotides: TGCGGGGGCAACAGGGATTGGAGACTTACCTCACCCCTCCACTTT. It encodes CGGNRDWRLTSPLHF.

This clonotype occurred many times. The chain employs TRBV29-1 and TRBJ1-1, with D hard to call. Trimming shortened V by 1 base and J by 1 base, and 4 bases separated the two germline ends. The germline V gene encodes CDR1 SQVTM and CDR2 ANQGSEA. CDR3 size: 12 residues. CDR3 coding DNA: TGCAGCGTTGAAGGCAGGAACACTGAAGCTTTCTTT. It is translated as CSVEGRNTEAFF.

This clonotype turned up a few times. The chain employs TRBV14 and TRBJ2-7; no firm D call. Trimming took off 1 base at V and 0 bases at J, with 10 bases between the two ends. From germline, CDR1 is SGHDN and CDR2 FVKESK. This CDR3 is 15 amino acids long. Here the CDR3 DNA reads TGTGCCAGCAGCCAAGTCGGGTATTACTCCTACGAGCAGTACTTC. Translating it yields CASSQVGYYSYEQYF.

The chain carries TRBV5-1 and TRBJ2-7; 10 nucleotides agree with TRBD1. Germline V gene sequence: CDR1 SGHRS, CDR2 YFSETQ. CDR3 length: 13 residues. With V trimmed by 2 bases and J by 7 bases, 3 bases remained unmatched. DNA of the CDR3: TGCGCCAGCAGCTTCTGGACAGGGGGTGAGCAGTACGTC. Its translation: CASSFWTGGEQYV.

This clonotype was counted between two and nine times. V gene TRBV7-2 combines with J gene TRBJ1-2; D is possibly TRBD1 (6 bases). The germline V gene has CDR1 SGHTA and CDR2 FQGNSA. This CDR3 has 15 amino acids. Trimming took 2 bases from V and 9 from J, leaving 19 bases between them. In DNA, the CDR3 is TGTGCCAGCAGCTTACGGGCGGGGGCTACAGGCCGCTACACCTTC. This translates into CASSLRAGATGRYTF.

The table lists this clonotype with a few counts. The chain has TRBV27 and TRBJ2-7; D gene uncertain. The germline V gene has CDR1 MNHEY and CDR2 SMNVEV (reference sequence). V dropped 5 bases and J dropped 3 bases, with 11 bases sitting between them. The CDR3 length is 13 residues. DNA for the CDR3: TGTGCCAGCAGTCAAGGCCAGGACTACGAGCAGTACTTC. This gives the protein CASSQGQDYEQYF.

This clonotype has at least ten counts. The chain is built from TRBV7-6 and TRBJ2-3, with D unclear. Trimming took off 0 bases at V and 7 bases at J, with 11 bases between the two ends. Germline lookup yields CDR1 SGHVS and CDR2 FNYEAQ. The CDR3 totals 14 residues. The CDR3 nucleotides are TGTGCCAGCAGCTTAGCGCCGGCAAGTAATACGCAGTATTTT. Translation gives CASSLAPASNTQYF.